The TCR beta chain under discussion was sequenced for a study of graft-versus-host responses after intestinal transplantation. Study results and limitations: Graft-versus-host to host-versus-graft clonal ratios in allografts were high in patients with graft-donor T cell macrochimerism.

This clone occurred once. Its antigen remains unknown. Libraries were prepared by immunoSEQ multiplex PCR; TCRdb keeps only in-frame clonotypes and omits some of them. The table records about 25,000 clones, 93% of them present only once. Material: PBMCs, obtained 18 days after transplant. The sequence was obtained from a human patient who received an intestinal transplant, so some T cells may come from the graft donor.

CDR3 bases: TGTGCCAGCAGCACCAGGGGGGGCAACACCGGGGAGCTGTTTTTT. Residues: CASSTRGGNTGELFF. The chain links TRBV7-9 to TRBJ2-2; D may correspond to TRBD1 or TRBD2 (7 bases each). Between the trimmed V and J ends, which lost 5 bases and 2 bases, there was a span of 12 bases. This CDR3 region has 15 residues. The germline gives CDR1 SEHNR, CDR2 FQNEAQ (reference sequence). Based on the CDR3 plus reference TRBV7-9 and TRBJ2-2, the full variable domain is DTGVSQNPRHKITKRGQNVTFRCDPISEHNRLYWYRQTLGQGPEFLTYFQNEAQLEKSRLLSDRFSAERPKGSFSTLEIQRTEQGDSAMYLCASSTRGGNTGELFFGEGSRLTVL.